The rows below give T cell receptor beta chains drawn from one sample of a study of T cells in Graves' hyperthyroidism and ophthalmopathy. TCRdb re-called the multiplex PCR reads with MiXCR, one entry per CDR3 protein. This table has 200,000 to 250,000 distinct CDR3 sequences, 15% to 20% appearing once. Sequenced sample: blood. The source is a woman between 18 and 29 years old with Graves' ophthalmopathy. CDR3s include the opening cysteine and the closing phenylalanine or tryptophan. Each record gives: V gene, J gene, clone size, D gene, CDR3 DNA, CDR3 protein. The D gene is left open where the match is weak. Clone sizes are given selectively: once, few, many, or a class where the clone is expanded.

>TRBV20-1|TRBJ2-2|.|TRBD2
TGCAGTGCTAGAGATTTTATCAGCGGGGGGGACACCGGGGAGCTGTTTTTT
CSARDFISGGDTGELFF
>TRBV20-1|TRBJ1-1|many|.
TGCAGTGCTAGAGGCCCCTTGGGACGGCCGAACACTGAAGCTTTCTTT
CSARGPLGRPNTEAFF
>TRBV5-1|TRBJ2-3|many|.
TGCGCCAGCAGCTTGGGCGGGTGGGCTAGCACAGATACGCAGTATTTT
CASSLGGWASTDTQYF
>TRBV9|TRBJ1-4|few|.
TGTGCCAGCAGCCCCTCTGGGGAGATCGAAAAACTGTTTTTT
CASSPSGEIEKLFF
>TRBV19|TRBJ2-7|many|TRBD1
TGTGCCAGTAGTGACGGGACAGCGTACTCCTACGAGCAGTACTTC
CASSDGTAYSYEQYF
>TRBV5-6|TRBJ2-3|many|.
TGTGCCAGCAGCTTGGTTGTCCAACGCACAGATACGCAGTATTTT
CASSLVVQRTDTQYF
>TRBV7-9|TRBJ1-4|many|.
TGTGCCAGCAGCTTAGCGTTTGAAAAACTGTTTTTT
CASSLAFEKLFF
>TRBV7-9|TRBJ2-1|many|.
TGTGCCAGCAGCCAACCCAGCTCCTACAATGAGCAGTTCTTC
CASSQPSSYNEQFF
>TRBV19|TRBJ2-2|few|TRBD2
TGTGCCAGTAGTATATTGGGACTAGCGGGAGGTCCGAACACCGGGGAGCTGGTTTTT
CASSILGLAGGPNTGELVF
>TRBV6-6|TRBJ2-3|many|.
TGTGCCAGCAGTTACTCCCGGGTTTTAGCAGATACGCAGTATTTT
CASSYSRVLADTQYF
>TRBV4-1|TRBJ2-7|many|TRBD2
TGCGCCAGCAGCCAGGGACTAGCAAAATACGAGCAGTACTTC
CASSQGLAKYEQYF
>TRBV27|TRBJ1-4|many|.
TGTGCCAGCAGTTTATCTCAGGCTAGCGAAAAACTGTTTTTT
CASSLSQASEKLFF
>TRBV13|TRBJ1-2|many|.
TGTGCCAGCAGTCTACAGGGCGGGAGAGGTGGCTACACCTTC
CASSLQGGRGGYTF
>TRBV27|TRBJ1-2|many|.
TGTGCCAGCAGTTTATCAACGGGACACTATGGCTACACCTTC
CASSLSTGHYGYTF
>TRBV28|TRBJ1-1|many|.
TGTGCCAGCAGTAGGACGGAGAGGAACACTGAAGCTTTCTTT
CASSRTERNTEAFF